The clone carrying this TCR beta chain appeared a few times. The antigen remains unidentified. The V and J ends lost 5 bases and 9 bases respectively, with 20 bases between them. Germline V gene lookup returns CDR1 SEHNR and CDR2 FQNEAQ (reference sequence). The CDR3 is made up of 14 amino acids. TCRalpha and TCRbeta libraries used 5'RACE with constant-segment primers and UMIs. TCRdb used MiXCR to reprocess the 5' RACE reads, holding one entry per CDR3 protein. The sample holds 450,000 to 650,000 distinct CDR3 sequences, about 20% seen once. This record belongs to a study of T-cell memory formation after mild COVID-19. Study background: TCR clusters were mostly confined to one donor each. Study outcomes and limitations: Cross-reactive memory seemingly joined, as some responding clones were found in pre-infection memory. Among CD4+ contracting clones, most were CM and EM, and CD8+ ones EMRA.

The V gene is TRBV7-9, the J gene TRBJ2-7, with D unclear. The material sequenced was PBMCs or a T cell subset sorted from them (not recorded which). This clonotype originated in an adult woman who had mild COVID-19 (a few samples of this study predate the infection). Cell type and time point are not known. The CDR3 loop reads CASSLLGPGGGQYF. CDR3 bases: TGTGCCAGCAGCCTCTTGGGCCCCGGCGGTGGGCAGTACTTC.